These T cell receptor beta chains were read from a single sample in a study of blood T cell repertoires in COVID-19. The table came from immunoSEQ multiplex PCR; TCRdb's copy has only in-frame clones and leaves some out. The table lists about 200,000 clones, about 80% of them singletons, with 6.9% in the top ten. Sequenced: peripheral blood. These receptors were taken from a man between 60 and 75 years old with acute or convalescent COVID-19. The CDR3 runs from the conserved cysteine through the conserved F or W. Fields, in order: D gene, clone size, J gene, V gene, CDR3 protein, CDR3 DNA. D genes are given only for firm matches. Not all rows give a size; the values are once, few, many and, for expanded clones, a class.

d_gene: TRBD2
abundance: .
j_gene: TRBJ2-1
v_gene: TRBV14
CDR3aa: CASSNLAGAYNEQFF
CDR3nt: TGTGCCAGCAGTAACCTAGCGGGGGCGTACAATGAGCAGTTCTTC

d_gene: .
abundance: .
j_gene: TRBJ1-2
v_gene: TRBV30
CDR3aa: CAWSVVGAYGYTF
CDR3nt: TGTGCCTGGAGTGTCGTGGGGGCCTATGGCTACACCTTC

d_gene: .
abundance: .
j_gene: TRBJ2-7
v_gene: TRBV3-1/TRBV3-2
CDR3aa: CASSLRQGGEQYF
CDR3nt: TGTGCCAGCAGCCTCCGACAGGGAGGAGAGCAGTACTTC

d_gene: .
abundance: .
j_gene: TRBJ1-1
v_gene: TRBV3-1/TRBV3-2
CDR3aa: CASSRAGASTVAFF
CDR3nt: TGTGCCAGCAGCCGAGCTGGGGCTTCTACGGTAGCTTTCTTT

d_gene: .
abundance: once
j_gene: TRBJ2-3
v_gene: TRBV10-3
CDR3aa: CAIKAATSTDTQYF
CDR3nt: TGTGCCATCAAGGCGGCAACTAGCACAGATACGCAGTATTTT

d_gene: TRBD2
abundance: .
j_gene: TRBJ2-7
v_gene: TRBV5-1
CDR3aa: CASSSLAGTTYEQYF
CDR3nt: TGCGCCAGCAGCAGTTTAGCGGGAACGACCTACGAGCAGTACTTC

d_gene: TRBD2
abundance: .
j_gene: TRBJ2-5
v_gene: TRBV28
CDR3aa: CASREIAGEGTQYF
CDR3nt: TGTGCCAGCCGAGAAATAGCGGGAGAAGGGACCCAGTACTTC

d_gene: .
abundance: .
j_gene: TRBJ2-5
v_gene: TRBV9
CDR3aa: CASSVGGWGGQETQYF
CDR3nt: TGTGCCAGCAGCGTAGGGGGATGGGGAGGTCAAGAGACCCAGTACTTC

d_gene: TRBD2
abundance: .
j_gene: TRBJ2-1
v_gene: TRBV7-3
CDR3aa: CASSLGTSGGVGEQFF
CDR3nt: TGTGCCAGCAGCTTAGGGACTAGCGGGGGTGTGGGTGAGCAGTTCTTC

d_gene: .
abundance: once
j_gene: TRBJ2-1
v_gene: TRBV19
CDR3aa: CASSKLRNEQFF
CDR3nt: TGTGCCAGTAGTAAACTAAGGAATGAGCAGTTCTTC

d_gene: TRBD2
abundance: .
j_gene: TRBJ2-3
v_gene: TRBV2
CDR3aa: CASSEARGAGTDTQYF
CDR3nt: TGTGCCAGCAGTGAAGCGCGGGGGGCTGGCACAGATACGCAGTATTTT

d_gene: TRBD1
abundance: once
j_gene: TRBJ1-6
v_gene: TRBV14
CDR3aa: CASSLGQGNSPLHF
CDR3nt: TGTGCCAGCAGCCTTGGACAGGGTAATTCACCCCTCCACTTT

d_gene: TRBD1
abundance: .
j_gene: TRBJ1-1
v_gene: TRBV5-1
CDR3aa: CASRRQGMNTEAFF
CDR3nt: TGCGCCAGCAGAAGACAGGGCATGAACACTGAAGCTTTCTTT

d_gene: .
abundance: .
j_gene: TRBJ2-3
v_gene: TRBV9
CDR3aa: CASSGLRTDTQYF
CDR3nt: TGTGCCAGCAGCGGGTTGAGGACAGATACGCAGTATTTT

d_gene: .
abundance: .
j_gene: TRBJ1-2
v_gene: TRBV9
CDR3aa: CASGGGANYGYTF
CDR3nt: TGTGCCAGCGGAGGAGGGGCTAACTATGGCTACACCTTC

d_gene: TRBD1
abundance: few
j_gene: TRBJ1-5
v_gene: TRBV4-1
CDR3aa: CASSQIAGQQNQPQHF
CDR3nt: TGCGCCAGCAGCCAAATAGCGGGACAGCAGAATCAGCCCCAGCATTTT

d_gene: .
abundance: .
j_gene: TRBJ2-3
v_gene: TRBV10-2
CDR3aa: CATLDRGGATDTQYF
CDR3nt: TGCGCCACCCTGGATAGGGGGGGGGCCACAGATACGCAGTATTTT

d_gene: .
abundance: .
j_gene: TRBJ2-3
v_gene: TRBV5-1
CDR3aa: CASSLGAGPTSTDTQYF
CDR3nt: TGCGCCAGCAGCTTGGGGGCGGGTCCCACTAGCACAGATACGCAGTATTTT

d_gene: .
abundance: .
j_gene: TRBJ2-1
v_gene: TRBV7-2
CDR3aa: CASSLNPGNEQFF
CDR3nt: TGTGCCAGCAGCTTAAACCCAGGGAATGAGCAGTTCTTC

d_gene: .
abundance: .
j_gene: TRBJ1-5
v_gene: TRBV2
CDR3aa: CASTGSLASGSSSNQPQHF
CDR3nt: TGTGCCAGCACCGGTTCGTTGGCTTCAGGGTCTAGTAGCAATCAGCCCCAGCATTTT

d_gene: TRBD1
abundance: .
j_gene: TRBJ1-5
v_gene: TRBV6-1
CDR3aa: CASSEKGQTNQPQHF
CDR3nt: TGTGCCAGCAGTGAAAAGGGACAGACCAATCAGCCCCAGCATTTT

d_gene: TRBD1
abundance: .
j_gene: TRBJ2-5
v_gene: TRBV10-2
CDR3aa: CASSGGQGGEETQYF
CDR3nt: TGCGCCAGCAGTGGGGGACAGGGGGGTGAAGAGACCCAGTACTTC

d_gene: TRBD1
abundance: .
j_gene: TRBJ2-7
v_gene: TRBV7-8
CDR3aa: CASSLKWDSYEQYF
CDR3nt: TGTGCCAGCAGCTTGAAATGGGACAGCTACGAGCAGTACTTC

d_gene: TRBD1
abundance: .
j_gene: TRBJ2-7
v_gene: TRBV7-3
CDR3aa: CASSLIGQAKYEQYF
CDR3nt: TGTGCCAGCAGCTTAATAGGACAGGCAAAATACGAGCAGTACTTC

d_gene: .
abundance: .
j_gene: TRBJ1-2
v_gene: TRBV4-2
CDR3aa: CASSQDPSTLKLNGYTF
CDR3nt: TGTGCCAGCAGCCAAGATCCATCGACACTTAAACTCAACGGCTACACCTTC

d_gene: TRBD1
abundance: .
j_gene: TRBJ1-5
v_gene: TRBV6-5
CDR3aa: CASSRRGYNQPQHF
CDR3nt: TGTGCCAGCAGCCGCAGGGGGTACAATCAGCCCCAGCATTTT

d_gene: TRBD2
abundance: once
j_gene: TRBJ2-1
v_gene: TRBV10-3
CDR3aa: CAITSGGNNEQFF
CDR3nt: TGTGCCATAACTAGCGGGGGGAACAATGAGCAGTTCTTC

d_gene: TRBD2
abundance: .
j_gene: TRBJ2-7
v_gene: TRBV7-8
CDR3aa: CASSAPAREAGDLYEQYF
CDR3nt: TGTGCCAGCAGCGCGCCAGCTAGAGAAGCGGGGGACCTATACGAGCAGTACTTC

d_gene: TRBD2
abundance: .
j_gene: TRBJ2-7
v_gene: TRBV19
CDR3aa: CASRSSGGYEQYF
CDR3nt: TGTGCCAGTAGATCTAGCGGTGGCTACGAGCAGTACTTC